The 6 T cell receptor beta chains presented below share a single source sample, sequenced in a study of blood T cell repertoires in COVID-19. Method: immunoSEQ multiplex PCR; TCRdb's copy keeps in-frame clones and lacks some. The table has more than 200,000 clones, 85% to 90% seen once; the top ten hold 5% to 6.5%. The sample taken for sequencing was peripheral blood. The receptors were gathered from a man aged 80 or over with acute or convalescent COVID-19.

The chain joins TRBV10-3 to TRBJ1-1; TRBD1 agrees at 8 bases. CDR3 size: 15 residues. J lost 4 bases, V lost 1 base, and 5 bases had no gene match. The germline V gene encodes CDR1 ENHRY and CDR2 SYGVKD. CDR3 nucleotides: TGTGCCATCAGTGAGTTGGGACAGGAGGCCACTGAAGCTTTCTTT. Encoded protein: CAISELGQEATEAFF.

The chain has TRBV27 and TRBJ1-6; D might be TRBD1 (5 bases). Germline CDR1 and CDR2: MNHEY and SMNVEV (reference sequence). V lost 10 bases and J lost 7, with 23 bases in between. This CDR3 is built from 16 residues. DNA for the CDR3: TGTGCCACCGGGCAGGGAACTTCGGGTGCAAATTCACCCCTCCACTTT. It specifies CATGQGTSGANSPLHF.

V gene TRBV7-9 combines with J gene TRBJ1-4; 9 nucleotides line up with TRBD1. This CDR3 is built from 15 residues. The germline CDR1 and CDR2 sequences are SEHNR and FQNEAQ (reference sequence). After removal of 4 bases from V and 6 bases from J, the junction contained 6 bases not matched to a gene. DNA of the CDR3: TGTGCCAGCAGCTCGACCGGGACAGGGTATGAAAAACTGTTTTTT. It translates to CASSSTGTGYEKLFF.

This clone showed up just once. V and J are TRBV12-5 and TRBJ2-3, with D uncertain. This CDR3 has 14 amino acids. Trimming cost V 2 bases and J 6 bases, with 12 bases left between them. Germline V gene sequence: CDR1 LGHNT, CDR2 FRNRAP. CDR3 sequence reads: CASGLTQSRDTQYF. In nucleotides, the CDR3 is TGTGCTAGTGGTTTGACACAGTCCCGGGATACGCAGTATTTT. The entire variable domain, with the rest obtained from reference TRBV12-5 and TRBJ2-3, is as follows: DARVTQTPRHKVTEMGQEVTMRCQPILGHNTVFWYRQTMMQGLELLAYFRNRAPLDDSGMPKDRFSAEMPDATLATLKIQPSEPRDSAVYFCASGLTQSRDTQYFGPGTRLTVL.

This clone has a single count. The rearrangement uses TRBV6-6 and TRBJ2-1; 7 nucleotides match TRBD2. The junction had 9 bases not matched to a gene; V was cut back by 8 bases and J by 8 bases. This CDR3 region has 13 residues. The V gene's germline CDR1 is MNHNY and CDR2 SVGAGI (reference sequence). This chain's CDR3 is CASGGGSFDEQFF. For the CDR3, the DNA is TGTGCCAGCGGTGGCGGGAGTTTCGATGAGCAGTTCTTC.

As to this clone: This specimen includes other DNA sequences encoding the same CDR3. This sequence joins TRBV5-1 and TRBJ1-5; the match to TRBD1 covers 7 bases. The length of the CDR3 is 13 residues. V lost 4 bases to trimming and J lost 4 bases; unmatched junction nucleotides: 2. Germline-derived CDR1 and CDR2 are SGHRS and YFSETQ. CDR3 sequence: CASSPTGNQPQHF. CDR3 bases: TGCGCCAGCAGCCCGACAGGGAATCAGCCCCAGCATTTT.